The rows below give T cell receptor beta chains drawn from one sample of a study of beta chain features in type 1 diabetes. Libraries were prepared by immunoSEQ multiplex PCR; TCRdb keeps only in-frame clonotypes and omits some of them. There are some 350,000 clones in the sample; 13% occur only once, and about 0.015% lies in the top ten. The source material was naive CD4+ T cells from blood. The origin of the receptors is a woman younger than 35 with type 1 diabetes. Both conserved end residues are part of each CDR3. Each record gives: V gene, J gene, CDR3 protein.

v_call: TRBV18; j_call: TRBJ2-1; cdr3_aa: CASSPSSYNEQFF
v_call: TRBV9; j_call: TRBJ2-1; cdr3_aa: CASSVGGTDNEQFF
v_call: TRBV29-1; j_call: TRBJ2-1; cdr3_aa: CSVSDNEQFF
v_call: TRBV6-5; j_call: TRBJ2-5; cdr3_aa: CASRTDRKRGQYF
v_call: TRBV5-4; j_call: TRBJ1-4; cdr3_aa: CASSLSAGRSEKLFF
v_call: TRBV30; j_call: TRBJ1-2; cdr3_aa: CAGWGGYYGYTF
v_call: TRBV2; j_call: TRBJ1-2; cdr3_aa: CASRGTGLYGYTF
v_call: TRBV9; j_call: TRBJ2-1; cdr3_aa: CASSVGTSGIKGEQFF
v_call: TRBV6-6; j_call: TRBJ1-5; cdr3_aa: CASSRDGNQPQHF
v_call: TRBV5-6; j_call: TRBJ1-1; cdr3_aa: CASSLSSGGTEAFF
v_call: TRBV7-3; j_call: TRBJ2-3; cdr3_aa: CASSLDSGRADTQYF
v_call: TRBV7-9; j_call: TRBJ2-7; cdr3_aa: CASSLTTGTGGREQYF
v_call: TRBV5-6; j_call: TRBJ1-2; cdr3_aa: CASMTRGAAGYTF
v_call: TRBV19; j_call: TRBJ2-5; cdr3_aa: CATKRWRDDETQYF
v_call: TRBV5-1; j_call: TRBJ2-2; cdr3_aa: CASSLAVPFTGELFF
v_call: TRBV12-5; j_call: TRBJ2-5; cdr3_aa: CASGLVLTTQETQYF
v_call: TRBV11-2; j_call: TRBJ2-2; cdr3_aa: CASRPVRGVFANTGELFF
v_call: TRBV27; j_call: TRBJ2-1; cdr3_aa: CASSLQGLATEYLSYNEQFF
v_call: TRBV18; j_call: TRBJ2-1; cdr3_aa: CASSPPLAGVFANEQFF
v_call: TRBV2; j_call: TRBJ2-7; cdr3_aa: CASRTGGRYEQYF
v_call: TRBV28; j_call: TRBJ2-4; cdr3_aa: CASSLTGFQNIQYF
v_call: TRBV12-5; j_call: TRBJ2-5; cdr3_aa: CASGPGEETQYF
v_call: TRBV5-1; j_call: TRBJ2-5; cdr3_aa: CASSVGQTQETQYF
v_call: TRBV7-2; j_call: TRBJ1-1; cdr3_aa: CASSSYRATEAFF
v_call: TRBV18; j_call: TRBJ1-1; cdr3_aa: CASSRLRENTEAFF
v_call: TRBV19; j_call: TRBJ2-1; cdr3_aa: CASGQGINEQFF
v_call: TRBV5-1; j_call: TRBJ2-5; cdr3_aa: CASSPRQITSGSGETQYF
v_call: TRBV11-2; j_call: TRBJ2-1; cdr3_aa: CASSLEGVAEYNEQFF
v_call: TRBV4-3; j_call: TRBJ1-2; cdr3_aa: CASSHAQGDGYTF
v_call: TRBV5-1; j_call: TRBJ2-7; cdr3_aa: CASSLAAGTGFSYEQYF
v_call: TRBV27; j_call: TRBJ2-7; cdr3_aa: CASRARGPVGAYEQYF